The 31 T cell receptor beta chains listed next were all sequenced from one sample in a study of T-cell memory formation after mild COVID-19. In TCRdb, the 5' RACE reads were re-called with MiXCR into one record per CDR3 protein. The sample lists roughly 620,000 distinct CDR3 sequences, roughly 18% occurring once. Sequenced: PBMCs or a T cell subset sorted from them (not recorded which). The receptors stem from an adult woman who had mild COVID-19 (a few samples of this study predate the infection). Cell type and time point are not known.

The chain has TRBV10-3 and TRBJ1-5; perhaps TRBD1 as D (5 bases). V lost 6 bases and J lost 3, with 9 bases in between. This CDR3 region has 13 residues. Germline CDR1 ENHRY, CDR2 SYGVKD. The CDR3 DNA is TGTGCCATCAGGGGCAGGGTCAATCAGCCCCAGCATTTT. It codes for CAIRGRVNQPQHF.

This clonotype turned up a few times. The chain couples TRBV21-1 to TRBJ1-2; TRBD1, the D gene given by the table, was not confirmed from the DNA. TRBV21-1 is noted as a pseudogene. This CDR3 is 10 amino acids long. The CDR3 DNA follows: TGTGCCAGCAGCAAAACCCGGGAACCCTTC. Its translation is CASSKTREPF.

This chain links TRBV7-9 with TRBJ2-5; no clear D gene. CDR1 is SEHNR, CDR2 FQNEAQ, per germline (reference sequence). This CDR3 region has 15 residues. Trimming removed 0 bases at V and 1 base at J, with 9 bases between. CDR3 sequence reads: CASSLASSGQETQYF. In nucleotides, the CDR3 is TGTGCCAGCAGCTTAGCGTCGTCCGGCCAAGAGACCCAGTACTTC.

This clonotype was observed a few times. The chain carries TRBV7-2 and TRBJ2-5; D is uncertain. This CDR3 has 12 residues. Germline V CDR1 and CDR2: SGHTA, FQGNSA. Trimming took off 6 bases at V and 0 bases at J, with 5 bases between the two ends. The CDR3 DNA sequence: TGTGCCAGCAGGACGTACCAAGAGACCCAGTACTTC. Its translation: CASRTYQETQYF. Supplemented by reference TRBV7-2 and TRBJ2-5, the full variable domain reads GAGVSQSPSNKVTEKGKDVELRCDPISGHTALYWYRQSLGQGLEFLIYFQGNSAPDKSGLPSDRFSAERTGGSVSTLTIQRTQQEDSAVYLCASRTYQETQYFGPGTRLLVL.

The chain recombines TRBV3-1 with TRBJ1-5; D gene ambiguous. Germline loops: CDR1 LGHDT, CDR2 YNNKEL (reference sequence). CDR3 length: 14 amino acids. V was pared by 3 bases and J by 5 bases, with 11 bases between. CDR3 sequence reads: CASSHLGSDQPQHF. The CDR3 DNA reads TGTGCCAGCAGCCACTTAGGTTCCGATCAGCCCCAGCATTTT.

The rearrangement joins TRBV9 to TRBJ2-7; D gene unclear. Per germline, CDR1 SGDLS and CDR2 YYNGEE. Trimming cost V 4 bases and J 6 bases, with 14 bases left between them. The CDR3 has 13 amino acids. Written as DNA, the CDR3 is TGTGCCAGCAGCTTCAAAGAGGTCGGCGAGCAGTACTTC. Its translation: CASSFKEVGEQYF.

This clonotype has at least ten counts. The chain links TRBV9 to TRBJ2-3; no clear D gene. The CDR3 is 14 amino acids. The V end was cut by 2 bases, the J end by 0 bases, with 7 bases between. Germline loops: CDR1 SGDLS, CDR2 YYNGEE. Here the CDR3 reads CASSVVLSTDTQYF. For the CDR3, the DNA is TGTGCCAGCAGCGTGGTGTTAAGCACAGATACGCAGTATTTT.

This rearrangement joins TRBV20-1 to TRBJ2-3; tentatively, D is TRBD2 (6 bases). The CDR3 consists of 15 residues. CDR1 and CDR2 (germline): DFQATT, SNEGSKA (reference sequence). V lost 5 bases, J lost 1 base, and 16 bases lay in between. CDR3 sequence reads: CSARLPSEGTDTQYF. The CDR3 bases are TGCAGTGCTCGTCTTCCTAGCGAAGGCACAGATACGCAGTATTTT.

V is TRBV9 and J is TRBJ2-1; D gene unclear. CDR3 size: 13 residues. CDR1 and CDR2 (germline): SGDLS, YYNGEE. V was trimmed by 0 bases and J by 8 bases, leaving 9 bases between them. CDR3 residues: CASSVGERYEQFF. In nucleotides, the CDR3 is TGTGCCAGCAGCGTAGGAGAGCGATATGAGCAGTTCTTC.

V gene TRBV7-6 combines with J gene TRBJ2-2; D is possibly TRBD2 (6 bases). The CDR3 is made up of 16 amino acids. The germline V and J ends were trimmed by 5 bases and 0 bases, with 13 bases remaining between them. Germline V gene sequence: CDR1 SGHVS, CDR2 FNYEAQ. CDR3 residues: CASSTPGVANTGELFF. The CDR3 coding sequence is TGTGCCAGCAGCACCCCGGGGGTGGCGAACACCGGGGAGCTGTTTTTT.

This CDR3 reads CASSVEGTAALNTIYF. The CDR3 nucleotides read TGTGCCAGCAGCGTAGAAGGGACAGCCGCCCTAAACACCATATATTTT. V gene TRBV9 combines with J gene TRBJ1-3, with TRBD1 matching 7 bases. The germline V gene has CDR1 SGDLS and CDR2 YYNGEE. V dropped 0 bases and J dropped 6; count of bases not matched to a gene: 9. This CDR3 region has 16 residues.

The chain uses TRBV28 and TRBJ2-3; no clear D. Germline V lookup: CDR1 MDHEN, CDR2 SYDVKM. Between the trimmed V and J ends, which lost 3 bases and 2 bases, there was a span of 9 bases. The CDR3 has 14 residues. The CDR3 sequence is CASSFGWSTDTQYF. The DNA for the CDR3 is TGTGCCAGCAGTTTTGGCTGGTCCACAGATACGCAGTATTTT.

This clonotype appeared a few times. The rearrangement joins TRBV20-1 to TRBJ2-5, with 9 bases identical to TRBD1. In germline, CDR1 is DFQATT, CDR2 SNEGSKA (reference sequence). J gave up 4 bases and V 0 bases, and 12 bases lay outside the gene matches. This CDR3 region has 17 residues. CDR3 sequence (DNA): TGCAGTGCTAGAGACTACCAATGGGGACAGGGCGGAGAGACCCAGTACTTC. This codes for CSARDYQWGQGGETQYF.

V usage is TRBV19 and J usage is TRBJ2-7, with 7 bases identical to TRBD1. The length of the CDR3 is 14 residues. With V trimmed by 4 bases and J by 2 bases, 5 bases remained unmatched. Germline V gene sequence: CDR1 LNHDA, CDR2 SQIVND (reference sequence). This CDR3 is CASSRQGKAYEQYF. CDR3 DNA: TGTGCCAGTAGTAGACAGGGTAAAGCCTACGAGCAGTACTTC.

This clonotype has only a few counts. This chain joins TRBV19 and TRBJ1-1, with a weak D call TRBD1 (5 bases). The CDR3 has 16 amino acids. Germline lookup yields CDR1 LNHDA and CDR2 SQIVND (reference sequence). The V gene lost 5 bases and the J gene lost 1 base, with 17 bases spanning the gap. The CDR3 sequence is CASSPRARDGNTEAFF. CDR3 nucleotides: TGTGCCAGTAGTCCCCGGGCCCGGGACGGGAACACTGAAGCTTTCTTT. The whole variable domain, remainder taken from reference TRBV19 and TRBJ1-1, is DGGITQSPKYLFRKEGQNVTLSCEQNLNHDAMYWYRQDPGQGLRLIYYSQIVNDFQKGDIAEGYSVSREKKESFPLTVTSAQKNPTAFYLCASSPRARDGNTEAFFGQGTRLTVV.

About this clonotype itself: A junction boundary mismatches the germline segment, possibly from a read error. In nucleotides, the CDR3 is TGTGCTAGCAGCTTTGACTCCGCCACGATGCAGTATTTT. It encodes CASSFDSATMQYF. V and J are TRBV7-7 and TRBJ2-3; D gene uncertain. The CDR3 runs to 13 residues. Looked up from germline, CDR1 is SSHAT and CDR2 is FNYEAQ (reference sequence).

The rearrangement links TRBV10-3 to TRBJ2-5, with D possibly TRBD2 on 6 matching bases. The CDR3 is made up of 16 amino acids. Germline V gene lookup returns CDR1 ENHRY and CDR2 SYGVKD. V was clipped by 0 bases and J by 0 bases, with 11 bases between them. Here the CDR3 DNA reads TGTGCCATCAGTGAGTCCCCCGGGGGATACCAAGAGACCCAGTACTTC. It specifies CAISESPGGYQETQYF.

This rearrangement joins TRBV2 to TRBJ1-2; unclear D gene. Trimming cost V 3 bases and J 12 bases, with 5 bases left between them. CDR1 SNHLY and CDR2 FYNNEI come from the germline V gene. The CDR3 sequence is 9 residues long. CDR3: CASSDGDTF. The CDR3 nucleotides are TGTGCCAGCAGTGACGGTGACACCTTC. The full variable domain, completed using reference TRBV2 and TRBJ1-2, is EPEVTQTPSHQVTQMGQEVILRCVPISNHLYFYWYRQILGQKVEFLVSFYNNEISEKSEIFDDQFSVERPDGSNFTLKIRSTKLEDSAMYFCASSDGDTFGSGTRLTVV.

The chain carries TRBV5-1 and TRBJ1-2, with D perhaps TRBD1 (5 bases). The CDR3 runs to 15 residues. Trimming left V 3 bases short and J 0 bases short, with 12 bases between. Germline V CDR1 and CDR2: SGHRS, YFSETQ. Written as DNA, the CDR3 is TGCGCCAGCAGCTGGACGGGGCTTTCTAACTATGGCTACACCTTC. This gives the protein CASSWTGLSNYGYTF.

This clonotype was seen only once. The chain is built from TRBV10-2 and TRBJ2-3, with 7 bases fitting TRBD2. J was trimmed by 0 bases and V by 2 bases; bases with no gene match: 5. This CDR3 has 16 residues. The V gene's germline CDR1 is WSHSY and CDR2 SAAADI. In nucleotides, the CDR3 is TGCGCCAGCAGTGAGGTAGCGGGTACTAGCACAGATACGCAGTATTTT. It translates to CASSEVAGTSTDTQYF.

This clonotype appeared a few times. The CDR3 nucleotides are TGTGCCAGCAGCTTAGCGCCAACAAATACCGGGGAGCTGTTTTTT. It is translated as CASSLAPTNTGELFF. This chain uses TRBV7-2 with TRBJ2-2; D unclear. The CDR3 consists of 15 residues. CDR1 SGHTA and CDR2 FQGNSA come from the germline V gene. Trimming pared 0 bases from V and 5 bases from J, leaving 10 bases between.

This chain uses TRBV6-2 or TRBV6-3 with TRBJ2-7; D may be TRBD2 (7 bases). The V gene lost 6 bases and the J gene lost 3 bases, with 12 bases spanning the gap. The length of the CDR3 is 13 residues. From germline, CDR1 is MNHEY and CDR2 SVGEGT. The CDR3: CASRGAGVYEQYF. The DNA for the CDR3 is TGTGCCAGCAGGGGGGCGGGAGTCTACGAGCAGTACTTC.

In its sample, this clonotype was seen a few times. The genes are TRBV12-3 or TRBV12-4 and TRBJ2-7; 10 bases fit TRBD2. V was pared by 6 bases and J by 2 bases, with 4 bases of the junction left unmatched. This CDR3 has 14 amino acids. For the CDR3, the DNA is TGTGCCAGCAGCGATAGCGGGGGGCCCTACGAGCAGTACTTC. It specifies CASSDSGGPYEQYF.

This clonotype showed up just a few times. The rearrangement links TRBV7-3 to TRBJ2-1; TRBD2 aligns across 8 bases. CDR3 size: 14 residues. With V trimmed by 5 bases and J by 4 bases, 4 bases remained unmatched. Germline CDR1 is SGHTA and CDR2 is FQGTGA. CDR3 in amino acids: CASSPGLVYNEQFF. The CDR3 DNA sequence: TGTGCCAGCAGCCCGGGACTAGTTTACAATGAGCAGTTCTTC.

This chain connects TRBV24-1 to TRBJ2-2; D might be TRBD2 (6 bases). This CDR3 spans 14 amino acids. The ends were cut back, 7 bases at V and 0 bases at J, with 8 bases in the middle. Per the germline V gene, CDR1 is KGHDR and CDR2 is SFDVKD. The CDR3 nucleotides read TGTGCCACCAGAGGAGGGACGAACACCGGGGAGCTGTTTTTT. This codes for CATRGGTNTGELFF.

This clonotype has only a few counts. The chain recombines TRBV10-3 with TRBJ1-2, with TRBD1 matching over 8 bases. Trimming cost V 6 bases and J 4 bases; bases outside gene matches: 4. Germline values: CDR1 ENHRY, CDR2 SYGVKD. This CDR3 has 13 residues. The CDR3 DNA follows: TGTGCCATCAGACCCGGGACAGGCTATGGCTACACCTTC. This sequence encodes CAIRPGTGYGYTF.

The chain is built from TRBV18 and TRBJ2-1; D not resolved. The V gene lost 3 bases and the J gene lost 3 bases, with 12 bases spanning the gap. Germline V gives CDR1 KGHSH, CDR2 LQKENI. This CDR3 has 15 residues. The CDR3 nucleotides read TGTGCCAGCTCACCGGTCGAGGCCGGCTACAATGAGCAGTTCTTC. As protein: CASSPVEAGYNEQFF.

V usage is TRBV18 and J usage is TRBJ1-2; D call uncertain. Trimming pared 0 bases from V and 7 bases from J, leaving 21 bases between. CDR1 and CDR2 (germline): KGHSH, LQKENI. CDR3 length: 17 amino acids. The CDR3 DNA follows: TGTGCCAGCTCACCACCGCCGTTACAGCGCCTCCCCTCTGGCTACACCTTC. Protein sequence: CASSPPPLQRLPSGYTF.

This clonotype has just a few counts. V and J are TRBV5-1 and TRBJ2-2; D may be TRBD2 (5 bases). The germline V and J ends were trimmed by 2 bases and 6 bases, with 8 bases remaining between them. Germline V lookup: CDR1 SGHRS, CDR2 YFSETQ. The CDR3 has 13 amino acids. The CDR3 coding sequence is TGCGCCAGCAGCTTCCCGGGGTCCGGGGAGCTGTTTTTT. Encoded protein: CASSFPGSGELFF.

This clonotype was seen a handful of times. CDR3 sequence: CATSDSGTPSGANVLTF. CDR3 DNA: TGTGCCACCAGTGATTCTGGGACACCCTCTGGGGCCAACGTCCTGACTTTC. The V call is TRBV24-1, the J call TRBJ2-6; TRBD1 might be the D (6 bases). Germline V gives CDR1 KGHDR, CDR2 SFDVKD. This CDR3 comprises 17 residues. Trimming removed 2 bases from V and 0 bases from J, with 10 bases in between.

The sample holds a few counts of this clonotype. The rearrangement uses TRBV20-1 and TRBJ1-1; D may be TRBD1 (6 bases). Deletions cut 0 bases from V and 6 bases from J, with 14 bases between. The germline V gene encodes CDR1 DFQATT and CDR2 SNEGSKA (reference sequence). The CDR3 length is 14 residues. As DNA, the CDR3 is TGCAGTGCTAGAGATTGGGGGGCTCGGGCTGAAGCTTTCTTT. This codes for CSARDWGARAEAFF.